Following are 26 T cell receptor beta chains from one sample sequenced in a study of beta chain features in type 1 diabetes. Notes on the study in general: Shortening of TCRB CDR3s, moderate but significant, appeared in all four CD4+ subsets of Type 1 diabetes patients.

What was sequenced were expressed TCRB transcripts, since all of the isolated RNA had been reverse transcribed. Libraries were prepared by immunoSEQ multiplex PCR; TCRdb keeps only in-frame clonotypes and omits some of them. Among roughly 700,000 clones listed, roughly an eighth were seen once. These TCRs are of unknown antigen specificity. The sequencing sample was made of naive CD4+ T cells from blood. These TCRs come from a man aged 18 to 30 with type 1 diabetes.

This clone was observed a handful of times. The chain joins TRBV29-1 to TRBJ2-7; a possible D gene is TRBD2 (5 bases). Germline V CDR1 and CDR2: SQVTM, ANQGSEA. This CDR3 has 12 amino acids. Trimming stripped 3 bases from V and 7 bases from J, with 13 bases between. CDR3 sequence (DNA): TGCAGCGTTGAGGAGGACCCCTTGGAGCAGTACTTC. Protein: CSVEEDPLEQYF.

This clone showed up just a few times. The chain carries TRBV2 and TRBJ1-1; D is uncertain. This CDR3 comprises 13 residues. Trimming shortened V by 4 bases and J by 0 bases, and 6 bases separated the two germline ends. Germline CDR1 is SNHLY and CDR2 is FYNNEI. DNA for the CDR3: TGTGCCAGCAGTGGTCCAGTGAACACTGAAGCTTTCTTT. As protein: CASSGPVNTEAFF.

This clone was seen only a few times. CDR3 sequence (DNA): TGTGCCAGCAGTGAGAGTAGCGGGGGTGGAGATACGCAGTATTTT. Translated: CASSESSGGGDTQYF. The chain joins TRBV2 to TRBJ2-3; 9 positions agree with TRBD2. This CDR3 has 15 residues. Unmatched junction bases numbered 6, after V lost 3 bases and J lost 5 bases. Germline V gene lookup returns CDR1 SNHLY and CDR2 FYNNEI.

The CDR3 DNA reads as TGTGCCTGTAAGGACAGCTTCACAACCTACGAGCAGTACTTC. It codes for CACKDSFTTYEQYF. The J gene is TRBJ2-5, the V gene TRBV30; perhaps TRBD1 as D (6 bases). The tail of the sequence fits TRBJ2-7 better, so the J call may be wrong. This CDR3 comprises 14 residues. CDR1 GTSNPN and CDR2 SVGIG come from the germline V gene (reference sequence).

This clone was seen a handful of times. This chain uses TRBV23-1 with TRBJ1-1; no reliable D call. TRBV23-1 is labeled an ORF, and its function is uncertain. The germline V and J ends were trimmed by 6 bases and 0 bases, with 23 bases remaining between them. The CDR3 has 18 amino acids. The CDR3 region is CASSTEQRSKPMNTEAFF. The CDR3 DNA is TGCGCCAGCAGCACTGAACAGCGGTCAAAACCAATGAACACTGAAGCTTTCTTT.

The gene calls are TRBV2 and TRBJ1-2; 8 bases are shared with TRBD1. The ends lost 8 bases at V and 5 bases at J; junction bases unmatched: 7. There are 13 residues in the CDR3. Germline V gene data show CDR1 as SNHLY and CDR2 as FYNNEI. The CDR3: CASGGQAFYGYTF. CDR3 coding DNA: TGTGCCAGCGGGGGACAGGCCTTTTATGGCTACACCTTC.

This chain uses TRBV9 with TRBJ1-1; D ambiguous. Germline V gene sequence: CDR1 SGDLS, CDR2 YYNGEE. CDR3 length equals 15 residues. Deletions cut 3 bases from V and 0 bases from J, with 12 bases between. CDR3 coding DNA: TGTGCCAGCAGCGCCCTGGGCTCAATGAACACTGAAGCTTTCTTT. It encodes CASSALGSMNTEAFF.

CDR3 coding DNA: TGCGCCAGCAGCCAAGTATTGACAGGGGGCGACGAGCAGTACTTC. It codes for CASSQVLTGGDEQYF. The V and J genes are TRBV4-1 and TRBJ2-7; 10 nucleotides match TRBD1. Germline values: CDR1 MGHRA, CDR2 YSYEKL. The CDR3 loop spans 15 amino acids. V lost 1 base and J lost 5; bases outside the gene matches: 5.

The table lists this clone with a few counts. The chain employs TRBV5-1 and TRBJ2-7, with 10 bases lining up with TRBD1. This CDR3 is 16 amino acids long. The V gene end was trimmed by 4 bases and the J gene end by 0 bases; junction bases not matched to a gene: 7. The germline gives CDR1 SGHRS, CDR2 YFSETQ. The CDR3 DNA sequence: TGCGCCAGCAGCGTAGCCGGGACAGGGGACTCCTACGAGCAGTACTTC. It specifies CASSVAGTGDSYEQYF.

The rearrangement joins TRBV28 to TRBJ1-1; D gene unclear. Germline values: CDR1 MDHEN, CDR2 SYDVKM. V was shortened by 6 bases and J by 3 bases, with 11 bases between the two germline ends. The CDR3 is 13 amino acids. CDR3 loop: CASSPRRDTEAFF. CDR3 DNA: TGTGCCAGCAGCCCTCGGAGAGACACTGAAGCTTTCTTT.

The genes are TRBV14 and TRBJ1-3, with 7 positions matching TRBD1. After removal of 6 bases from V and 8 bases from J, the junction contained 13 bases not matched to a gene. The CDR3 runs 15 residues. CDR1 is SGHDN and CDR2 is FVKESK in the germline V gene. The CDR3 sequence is CASRRGGTVGHTIYF. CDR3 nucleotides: TGTGCCAGCAGACGGGGAGGGACAGTTGGGCACACCATATATTTT.

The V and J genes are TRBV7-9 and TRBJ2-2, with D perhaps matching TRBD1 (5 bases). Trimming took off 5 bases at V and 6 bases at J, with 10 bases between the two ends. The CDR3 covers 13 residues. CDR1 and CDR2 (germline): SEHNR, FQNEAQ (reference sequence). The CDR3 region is CASSTQASGELFF. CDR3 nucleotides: TGTGCCAGCAGCACACAGGCTTCCGGGGAGCTGTTTTTT.

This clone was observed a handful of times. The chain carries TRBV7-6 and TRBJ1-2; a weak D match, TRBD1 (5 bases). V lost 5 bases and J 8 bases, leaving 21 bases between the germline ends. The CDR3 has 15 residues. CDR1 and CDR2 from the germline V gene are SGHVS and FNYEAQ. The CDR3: CASSVGDRLSPGYTF. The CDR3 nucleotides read TGTGCCAGCAGCGTAGGGGACCGCCTTTCCCCGGGCTACACCTTC. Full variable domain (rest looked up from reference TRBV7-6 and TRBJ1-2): GAGVSQSPRYKVTKRGQDVALRCDPISGHVSLYWYRQALGQGPEFLTYFNYEAQQDKSGLPNDRFSAERPEGSISTLTIQRTEQRDSAMYRCASSVGDRLSPGYTFGSGTRLTVV.

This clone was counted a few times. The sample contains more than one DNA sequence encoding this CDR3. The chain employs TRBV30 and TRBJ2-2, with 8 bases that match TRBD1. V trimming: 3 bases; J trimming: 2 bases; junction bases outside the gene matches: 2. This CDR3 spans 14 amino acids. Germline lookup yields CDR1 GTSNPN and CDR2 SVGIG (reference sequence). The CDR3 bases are TGTGCCTGGAGGGGGACAGGAAACACCGGGGAGCTGTTTTTT. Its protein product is CAWRGTGNTGELFF.

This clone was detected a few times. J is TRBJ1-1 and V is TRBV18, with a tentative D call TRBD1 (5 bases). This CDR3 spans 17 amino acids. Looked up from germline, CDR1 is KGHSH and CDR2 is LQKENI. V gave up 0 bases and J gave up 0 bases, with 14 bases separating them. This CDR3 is CASSPPGQGGMNTEAFF. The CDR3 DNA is TGTGCCAGCTCACCACCCGGGCAGGGAGGAATGAACACTGAAGCTTTCTTT.

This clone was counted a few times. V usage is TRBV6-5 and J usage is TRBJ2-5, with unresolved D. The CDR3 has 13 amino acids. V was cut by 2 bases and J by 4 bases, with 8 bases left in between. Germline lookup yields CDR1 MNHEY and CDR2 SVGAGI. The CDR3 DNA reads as TGTGCCAGCAGTTACAGGCTCCCAGAGACCCAGTACTTC. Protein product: CASSYRLPETQYF.

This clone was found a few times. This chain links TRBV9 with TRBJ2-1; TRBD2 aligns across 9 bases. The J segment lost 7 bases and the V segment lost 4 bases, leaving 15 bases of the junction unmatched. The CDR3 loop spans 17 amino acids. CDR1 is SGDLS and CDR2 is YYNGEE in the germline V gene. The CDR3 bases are TGTGCCAGCAGCCCCCCGCTTGGCGGGGGGGCGCGGAATGAGCAGTTCTTC. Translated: CASSPPLGGGARNEQFF. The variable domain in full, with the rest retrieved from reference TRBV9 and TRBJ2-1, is DSGVTQTPKHLITATGQRVTLRCSPRSGDLSVYWYQQSLDQGLQFLIQYYNGEERAKGNILERFSAQQFPDLHSELNLSSLELGDSALYFCASSPPLGGGARNEQFFGPGTRLTVL.

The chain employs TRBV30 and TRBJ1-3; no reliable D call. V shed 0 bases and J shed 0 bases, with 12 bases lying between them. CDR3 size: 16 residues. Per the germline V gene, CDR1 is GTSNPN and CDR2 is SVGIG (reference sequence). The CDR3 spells CAWSVQRTNSGNTIYF. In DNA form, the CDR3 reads TGTGCCTGGAGTGTACAGCGGACCAACTCTGGAAACACCATATATTTT.

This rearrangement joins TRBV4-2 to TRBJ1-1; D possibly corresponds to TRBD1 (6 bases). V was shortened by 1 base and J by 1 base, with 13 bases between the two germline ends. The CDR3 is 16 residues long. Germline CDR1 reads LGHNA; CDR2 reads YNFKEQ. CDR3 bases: TGTGCCAGCAGCCAAGGCCCCGCGGGGGCGAACACTGAAGCTTTCTTT. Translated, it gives CASSQGPAGANTEAFF.

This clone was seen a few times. The CDR3 region has the DNA TGTGCCAGCAGTGAAGCGACAGTCTCTGGAAACACCATATATTTT. It codes for CASSEATVSGNTIYF. The chain uses TRBV2 and TRBJ1-3; TRBD1 is a possible D gene (5 bases). The CDR3 consists of 15 residues. Trimming took off 0 bases at V and 0 bases at J, with 6 bases between the two ends. Germline V gene data show CDR1 as SNHLY and CDR2 as FYNNEI.

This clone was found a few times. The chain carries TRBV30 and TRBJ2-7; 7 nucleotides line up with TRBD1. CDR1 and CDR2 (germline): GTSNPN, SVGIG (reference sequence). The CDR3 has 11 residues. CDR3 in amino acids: CAVTGSYEQYF. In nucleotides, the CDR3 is TGTGCTGTGACAGGGTCCTACGAGCAGTACTTC.

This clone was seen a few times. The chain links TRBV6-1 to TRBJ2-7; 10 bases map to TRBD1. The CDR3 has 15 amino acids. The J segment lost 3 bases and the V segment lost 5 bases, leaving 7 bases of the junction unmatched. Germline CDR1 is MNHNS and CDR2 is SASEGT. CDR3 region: CASSLGQGKDYEQYF. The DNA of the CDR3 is TGTGCCAGCAGTCTGGGACAGGGGAAGGACTACGAGCAGTACTTC.

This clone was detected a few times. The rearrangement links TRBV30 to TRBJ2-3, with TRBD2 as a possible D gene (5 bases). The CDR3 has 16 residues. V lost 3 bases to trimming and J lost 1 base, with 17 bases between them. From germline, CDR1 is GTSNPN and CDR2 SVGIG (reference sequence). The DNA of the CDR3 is TGTGCCTGGAGCCCGAGCTTGGAGAGGGGCACAGATACGCAGTATTTT. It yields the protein CAWSPSLERGTDTQYF. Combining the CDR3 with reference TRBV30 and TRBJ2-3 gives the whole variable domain SQTIHQWPATLVQPVGSPLSLECTVEGTSNPNLYWYRQAAGRGLQLLFYSVGIGQISSEVPQNLSASRPQDRQFILSSKKLLLSDSGFYLCAWSPSLERGTDTQYFGPGTRLTVL.

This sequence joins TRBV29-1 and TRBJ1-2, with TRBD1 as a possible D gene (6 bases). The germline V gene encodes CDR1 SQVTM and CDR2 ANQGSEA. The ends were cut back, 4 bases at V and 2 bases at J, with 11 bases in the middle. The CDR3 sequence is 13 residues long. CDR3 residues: CSVGPRGNYGYTF. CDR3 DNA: TGCAGCGTTGGTCCCAGGGGAAACTATGGCTACACCTTC. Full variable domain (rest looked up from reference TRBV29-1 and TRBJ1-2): SAVISQKPSRDICQRGTSLTIQCQVDSQVTMMFWYRQQPGQSLTLIATANQGSEATYESGFVIDKFPISRPNLTFSTLTVSNMSPEDSSIYLCSVGPRGNYGYTFGSGTRLTVV.

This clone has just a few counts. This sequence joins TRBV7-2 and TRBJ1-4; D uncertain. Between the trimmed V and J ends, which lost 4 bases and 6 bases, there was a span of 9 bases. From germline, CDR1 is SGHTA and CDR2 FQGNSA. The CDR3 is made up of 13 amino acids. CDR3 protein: CASSSWLDEKLFF. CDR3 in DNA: TGTGCCAGCAGCTCGTGGTTGGATGAAAAACTGTTTTTT. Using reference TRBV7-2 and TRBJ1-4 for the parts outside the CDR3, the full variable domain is GAGVSQSPSNKVTEKGKDVELRCDPISGHTALYWYRQSLGQGLEFLIYFQGNSAPDKSGLPSDRFSAERTGGSVSTLTIQRTQQEDSAVYLCASSSWLDEKLFFGSGTQLSVL.

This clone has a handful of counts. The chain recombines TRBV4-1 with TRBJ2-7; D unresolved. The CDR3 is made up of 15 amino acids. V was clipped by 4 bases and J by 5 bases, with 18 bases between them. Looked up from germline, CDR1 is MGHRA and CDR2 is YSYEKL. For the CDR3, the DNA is TGCGCCAGCAGCCCACGGGCTTTCCCCAACGACGAGCAGTACTTC. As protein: CASSPRAFPNDEQYF.